The source of this T cell receptor (beta chain) is a study of control samples from healthy donors and cancer patients. Sequencing was performed with immunoSEQ multiplex PCR; in TCRdb, only in-frame clones are kept and a portion is missing. The profile shows tens of thousands of clones, about 90% of them singletons. The V gene end was trimmed by 7 bases and the J gene end by 5 bases; junction bases not matched to a gene: 11. Germline values: CDR1 SNHLY, CDR2 FYNNEI. The CDR3 is 15 amino acids. Sequences were obtained from PBMCs. The TCR originated in a man in his forties or fifties with head and neck cancer. V and J are TRBV2 and TRBJ2-5; 9 bases are a match to TRBD2. The CDR3 bases are TGTGCCAGCACTGGACGCGGGGGGGCCCGGGAGACCCAGTACTTC. Protein sequence: CASTGRGGARETQYF.